The 7 T cell receptor beta chains below all came from one sample that was sequenced in a study of blood T cell repertoires in COVID-19. Profiled with immunoSEQ multiplex PCR; TCRdb holds only in-frame clones, not every one. The sample comprises fewer than 25,000 clones, roughly 89% of which are singletons, and about 8.3% rests with the top ten. Sequences were obtained from peripheral blood. These receptors were taken from a human donor in a cohort sampled during active COVID-19. The donor label of this sample is uncertain.

V gene TRBV18 combines with J gene TRBJ2-1; TRBD2 aligns across 8 bases. This CDR3 contains 17 residues. The V gene end was trimmed by 2 bases and the J gene end by 1 base; junction bases not matched to a gene: 7. Per the germline V gene, CDR1 is KGHSH and CDR2 is LQKENI. In DNA, the CDR3 is TGTGCCAGCTCACCAAAGAGCGGGAGAGGGTCCTACAATGAGCAGTTCTTC. It yields the protein CASSPKSGRGSYNEQFF. The complete variable domain, with remaining parts taken from reference TRBV18 and TRBJ2-1, reads NAGVMQNPRHLVRRRGQEARLRCSPMKGHSHVYWYRQLPEEGLKFMVYLQKENIIDESGMPKERFSAEFPKEGPSILRIQQVVRGDSAAYFCASSPKSGRGSYNEQFFGPGTRLTVL.

This rearrangement joins TRBV10-2 to TRBJ2-3; D may be TRBD1 (6 bases). The CDR3 totals 14 residues. Trimming pared 4 bases from V and 4 bases from J, leaving 12 bases between. CDR1 is WSHSY, CDR2 SAAADI, per germline. Written as DNA, the CDR3 is TGCGCCAGCAGTGTTACTGAGGGGGCAGATACGCAGTATTTT. Protein: CASSVTEGADTQYF.

The V and J genes are TRBV30 and TRBJ2-7; 11 bases are a match to TRBD1. The CDR3 sequence is 15 residues long. CDR1 GTSNPN and CDR2 SVGIG come from the germline V gene (reference sequence). The V segment lost 0 bases and the J segment 4 bases; nucleotides outside the gene matches: 5. DNA of the CDR3: TGTGCCTGGAGTGTAGGGACAGGGGGGAAGTACGAGCAGTACTTC. This sequence encodes CAWSVGTGGKYEQYF.

DNA for the CDR3: TGTGCCAGCAGCTCCCCGGGACAGGGAATCAATGAAGCTTTCTTT. This gives the protein CASSSPGQGINEAFF. The chain is built from TRBV5-4 and TRBJ1-1, with TRBD1 matching over 9 bases. Trimming at V came to 3 bases and at J to 7 bases, leaving 10 bases not matched to a gene. This CDR3 contains 15 residues. Germline V gene data show CDR1 as SGHNT and CDR2 as YYREEE (reference sequence).

The V gene is TRBV5-6, the J gene TRBJ1-2; perhaps TRBD1 as D (6 bases). This CDR3 region has 13 residues. V lost 0 bases, J lost 8 bases, and 11 bases lay in between. Germline CDR1 SGHDT, CDR2 YYEEEE. The CDR3 loop reads CASSLADRSGYTF. The CDR3 DNA is TGTGCCAGCAGCTTGGCGGACAGAAGCGGCTACACCTTC.

In its sample, this clone was seen once. At the DNA level, this CDR3 is encoded by other sequences in the same sample as well. The chain is built from TRBV2 and TRBJ2-3, with unresolved D. CDR3 size: 12 residues. V was cut by 1 base and J by 6 bases, with 5 bases left in between. The germline gives CDR1 SNHLY, CDR2 FYNNEI. The CDR3 nucleotides are TGTGCCAGCAGTGAAGTAGCTGATACGCAGTATTTT. This gives the protein CASSEVADTQYF.

The J gene is TRBJ2-7, the V gene TRBV14; 12 positions match TRBD2. CDR1 and CDR2 from the germline V gene are SGHDN and FVKESK. The CDR3 is made up of 18 amino acids. V lost 3 bases to trimming and J lost 1 base; unmatched junction nucleotides: 10. The chain's CDR3 is CASSQQKAGLAGSYEQYF. In nucleotides, the CDR3 is TGTGCCAGCAGCCAGCAAAAGGCAGGACTAGCGGGGTCCTACGAGCAGTACTTC. The whole variable domain, remainder taken from reference TRBV14 and TRBJ2-7, is EAGVTQFPSHSVIEKGQTVTLRCDPISGHDNLYWYRRVMGKEIKFLLHFVKESKQDESGMPNNRFLAERTGGTYSTLKVQPAELEDSGVYFCASSQQKAGLAGSYEQYFGPGTRLTVT.